This entry concerns a single TCR beta chain. This specimen comes from a study of shared clonotypes between healthy human individuals. After removal of 4 bases from V and 2 bases from J, the junction contained 19 bases not matched to a gene. CDR1 and CDR2 (germline): SGHRS, YFSETQ. The CDR3 runs 19 residues. Under the authors' procedure: Without quality scores, immunoSEQ junctional reads could not be filtered like full-length reads. Repertoires were generated with immunoSEQ multiplex PCR, while TCRdb's copy carries only in-frame clones and drops some. From that table come the V and J calls and clone size; the DNA was used to work out D and trimming. The sample includes roughly 1,600,000 clones, roughly 98.5% of them seen just once.

The chain links TRBV5-1 to TRBJ2-7; 9 bases align to TRBD2. This clonotype was sampled from a young man in good health. Material for sequencing was naive CD4+ T cells sorted from blood. Subset: CD45RA+ positively selected. The CDR3 is CASSPLARFDSGSPYEQYF. CDR3 bases: TGCGCCAGCAGCCCCCTTGCGAGGTTCGATAGCGGGAGCCCCTACGAGCAGTACTTC. The complete variable domain, with remaining parts taken from reference TRBV5-1 and TRBJ2-7, reads KAGVTQTPRYLIKTRGQQVTLSCSPISGHRSVSWYQQTPGQGLQFLFEYFSETQRNKGNFPGRFSGRQFSNSRSEMNVSTLELGDSALYLCASSPLARFDSGSPYEQYFGPGTRLTVT.